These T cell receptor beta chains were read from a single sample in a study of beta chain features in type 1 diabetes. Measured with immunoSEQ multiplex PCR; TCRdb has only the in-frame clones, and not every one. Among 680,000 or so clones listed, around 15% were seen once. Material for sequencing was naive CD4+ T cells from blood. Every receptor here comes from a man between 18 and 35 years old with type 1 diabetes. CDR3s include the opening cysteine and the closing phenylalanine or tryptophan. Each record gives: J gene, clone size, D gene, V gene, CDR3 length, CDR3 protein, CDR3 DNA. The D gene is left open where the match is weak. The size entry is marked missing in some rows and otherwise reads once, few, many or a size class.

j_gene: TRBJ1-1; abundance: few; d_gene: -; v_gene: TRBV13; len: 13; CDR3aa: CASSTPRGTEAFF; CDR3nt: TGTGCCAGCAGCACTCCCCGGGGAACTGAAGCTTTCTTT
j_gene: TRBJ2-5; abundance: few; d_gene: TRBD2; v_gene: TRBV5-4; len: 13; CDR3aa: CASSPAGEETQYF; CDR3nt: TGTGCCAGCAGCCCAGCGGGGGAGGAGACCCAGTACTTC
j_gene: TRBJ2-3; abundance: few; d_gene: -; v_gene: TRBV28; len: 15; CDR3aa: CASSFGGLRTDTQYF; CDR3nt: TGTGCCAGCAGTTTTGGGGGGCTACGGACAGATACGCAGTATTTT
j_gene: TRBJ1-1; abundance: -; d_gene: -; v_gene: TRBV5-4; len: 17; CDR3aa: CASSIDGRNSPNTEAFF; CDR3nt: TGTGCCAGCAGCATCGACGGACGGAACTCCCCGAACACTGAAGCTTTCTTT
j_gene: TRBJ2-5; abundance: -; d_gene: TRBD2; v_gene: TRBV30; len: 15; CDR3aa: CAWSVGLAGTVTQYF; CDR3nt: TGTGCCTGGAGTGTTGGGCTAGCGGGTACCGTAACCCAGTACTTC
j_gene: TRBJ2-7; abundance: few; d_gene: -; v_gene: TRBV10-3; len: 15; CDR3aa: CAISESTDSSYEQYF; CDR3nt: TGTGCCATCAGTGAGTCGACCGACAGCTCCTACGAGCAGTACTTC
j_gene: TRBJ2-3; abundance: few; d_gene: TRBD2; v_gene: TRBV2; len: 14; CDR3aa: CASRGLAVTDTQYF; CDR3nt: TGTGCCAGCAGGGGACTAGCGGTCACAGATACGCAGTATTTT
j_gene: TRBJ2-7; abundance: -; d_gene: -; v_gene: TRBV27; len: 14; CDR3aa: CASSTPGTVYEQYF; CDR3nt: TGTGCCAGCAGCACCCCCGGGACGGTATACGAGCAGTACTTC
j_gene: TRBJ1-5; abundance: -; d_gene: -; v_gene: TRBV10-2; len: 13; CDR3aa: CASRESPNQPQHF; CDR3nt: TGCGCCAGCAGAGAATCACCCAATCAGCCCCAGCATTTT
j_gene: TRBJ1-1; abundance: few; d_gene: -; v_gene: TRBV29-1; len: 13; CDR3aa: CSVVRQGNTEAFF; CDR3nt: TGCAGCGTTGTGCGTCAGGGGAACACTGAAGCTTTCTTT
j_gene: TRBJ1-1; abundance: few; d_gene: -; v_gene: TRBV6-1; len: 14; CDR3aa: CASSHGQQNTEAFF; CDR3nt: TGTGCCAGCAGTCACGGACAGCAGAACACTGAAGCTTTCTTT
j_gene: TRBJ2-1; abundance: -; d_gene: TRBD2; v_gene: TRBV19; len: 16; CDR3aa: CASSGGAAPTGHEQFF; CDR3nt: TGTGCCAGTAGCGGGGGGGCAGCGCCCACAGGGCATGAGCAGTTCTTC
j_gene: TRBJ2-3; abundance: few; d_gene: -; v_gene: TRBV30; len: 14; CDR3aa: CAWSVQLLTDTQYF; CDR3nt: TGTGCCTGGAGTGTACAACTACTCACAGATACGCAGTATTTT
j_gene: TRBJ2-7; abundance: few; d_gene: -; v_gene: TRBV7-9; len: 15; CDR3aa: CASSLRQDGPYEQYF; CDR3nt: TGTGCCAGCAGCTTGAGACAAGATGGGCCCTACGAGCAGTACTTC
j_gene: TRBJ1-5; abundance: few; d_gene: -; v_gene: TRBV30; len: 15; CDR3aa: CAWSVREGPYQPQHF; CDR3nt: TGTGCCTGGAGTGTGAGGGAGGGGCCATATCAGCCCCAGCATTTT
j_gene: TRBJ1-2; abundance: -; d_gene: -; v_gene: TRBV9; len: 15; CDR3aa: CASSVGPGDDYGYTF; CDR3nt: TGTGCCAGCAGCGTAGGTCCAGGGGACGACTATGGCTACACCTTC
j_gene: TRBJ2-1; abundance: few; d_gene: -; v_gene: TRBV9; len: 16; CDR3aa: CASSVLGGGTWNEQFF; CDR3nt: TGTGCCAGCAGCGTTTTAGGGGGAGGGACGTGGAATGAGCAGTTCTTC
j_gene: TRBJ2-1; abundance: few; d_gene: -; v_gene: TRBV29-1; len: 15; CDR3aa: CSVKERLARYNEQFF; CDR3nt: TGCAGCGTGAAAGAGCGTCTAGCGAGGTACAATGAGCAGTTCTTC
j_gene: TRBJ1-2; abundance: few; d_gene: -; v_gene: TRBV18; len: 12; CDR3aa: CASSEGRDGYTF; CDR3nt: TGTGCCAGCTCAGAAGGACGGGATGGCTACACCTTC
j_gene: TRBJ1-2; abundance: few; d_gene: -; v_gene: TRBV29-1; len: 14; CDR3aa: CSVLQGVSNYGYTF; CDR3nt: TGCAGCGTACTACAGGGAGTTTCGAACTATGGCTACACCTTC
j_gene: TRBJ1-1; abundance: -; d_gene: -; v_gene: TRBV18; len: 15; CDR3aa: CASSPPTGVNTEAFF; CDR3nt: TGTGCCAGCTCACCACCTACAGGCGTGAACACTGAAGCTTTCTTT
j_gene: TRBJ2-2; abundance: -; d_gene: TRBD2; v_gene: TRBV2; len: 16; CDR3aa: CASSGSGGHNTGELFF; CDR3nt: TGTGCCAGCAGTGGTAGCGGGGGCCACAACACCGGGGAGCTGTTTTTT
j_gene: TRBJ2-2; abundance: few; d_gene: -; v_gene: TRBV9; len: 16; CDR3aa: CASSVATGRDTGELFF; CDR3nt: TGTGCCAGCAGCGTAGCGACAGGGAGGGACACCGGGGAGCTGTTTTTT
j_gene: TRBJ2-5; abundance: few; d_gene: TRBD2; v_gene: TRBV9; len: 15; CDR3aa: CASSGLGLAGETQYF; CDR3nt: TGTGCCAGCAGCGGCCTCGGACTAGCGGGAGAGACCCAGTACTTC
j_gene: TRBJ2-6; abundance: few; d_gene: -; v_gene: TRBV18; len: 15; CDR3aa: CASSLDRSGANVLTF; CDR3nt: TGTGCCAGCTCCCTAGATAGATCTGGGGCCAACGTCCTGACTTTC
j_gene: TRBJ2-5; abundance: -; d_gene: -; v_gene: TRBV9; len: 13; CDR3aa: CASTPLEVGTQYF; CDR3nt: TGTGCCAGCACCCCGCTCGAGGTCGGGACCCAGTACTTC
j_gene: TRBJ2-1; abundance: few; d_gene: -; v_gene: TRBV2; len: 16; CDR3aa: CASSLRVGNLYNEQFF; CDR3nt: TGTGCCAGCAGCCTCCGCGTTGGGAACCTCTACAATGAGCAGTTCTTC
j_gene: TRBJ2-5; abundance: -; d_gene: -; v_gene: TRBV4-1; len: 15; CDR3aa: CASSQEGGLRGTQYF; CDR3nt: TGCGCCAGCAGCCAAGAAGGGGGGCTTCGGGGGACCCAGTACTTC
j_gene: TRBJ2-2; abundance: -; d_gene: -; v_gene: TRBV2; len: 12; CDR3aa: CASRQNTGELFF; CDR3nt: TGTGCCAGCAGACAGAACACCGGGGAGCTGTTTTTT
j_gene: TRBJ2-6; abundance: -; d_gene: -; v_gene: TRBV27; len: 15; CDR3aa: CASRYLASGANVLTF; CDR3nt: TGTGCCAGCAGATACCTAGCGTCTGGGGCCAACGTCCTGACTTTC
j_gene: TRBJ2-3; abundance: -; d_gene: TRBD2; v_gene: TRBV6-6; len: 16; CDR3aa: CASSTTGLVGTDTQYF; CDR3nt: TGTGCCAGCAGTACCACGGGACTAGTCGGGACAGATACGCAGTATTTT
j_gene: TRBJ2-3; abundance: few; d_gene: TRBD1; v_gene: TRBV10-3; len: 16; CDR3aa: CAISERQGAGTDTQYF; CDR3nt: TGTGCCATCAGTGAGCGACAGGGGGCTGGGACAGATACGCAGTATTTT
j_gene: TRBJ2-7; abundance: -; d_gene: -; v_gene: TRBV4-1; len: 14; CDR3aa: CASSPSFATYEQYF; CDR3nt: TGCGCCAGCAGCCCTAGCTTCGCAACCTACGAGCAGTACTTC
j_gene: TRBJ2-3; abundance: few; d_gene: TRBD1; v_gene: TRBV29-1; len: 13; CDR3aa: CSVTGGVTDTQYF; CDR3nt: TGCAGCGTTACAGGGGGAGTCACAGATACGCAGTATTTT
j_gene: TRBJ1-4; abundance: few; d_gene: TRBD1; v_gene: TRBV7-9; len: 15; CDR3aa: CASSLTQGMYEKLFF; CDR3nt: TGTGCCAGCAGTCTCACACAGGGGATGTATGAAAAACTGTTTTTT
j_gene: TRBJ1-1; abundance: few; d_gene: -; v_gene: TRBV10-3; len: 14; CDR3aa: CAISGPALNTEAFF; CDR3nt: TGTGCCATCAGTGGTCCGGCTTTGAACACTGAAGCTTTCTTT
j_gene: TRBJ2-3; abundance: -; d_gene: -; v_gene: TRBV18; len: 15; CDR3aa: CASSPLRISTDTQYF; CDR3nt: TGTGCCAGCTCACCATTGCGGATTAGCACAGATACGCAGTATTTT
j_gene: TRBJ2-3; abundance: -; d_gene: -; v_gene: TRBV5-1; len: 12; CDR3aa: CASSFLTDTQYF; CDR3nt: TGCGCCAGCAGCTTTTTGACAGATACGCAGTATTTT
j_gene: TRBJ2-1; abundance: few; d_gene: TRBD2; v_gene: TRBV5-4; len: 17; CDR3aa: CASSPVGSGDLYNEQFF; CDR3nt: TGTGCCAGCAGCCCGGTTGGCAGCGGGGATCTCTACAATGAGCAGTTCTTC
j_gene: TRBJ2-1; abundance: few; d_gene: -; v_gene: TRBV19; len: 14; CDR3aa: CATQPQGLRNEQFF; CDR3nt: TGTGCCACTCAACCGCAGGGGCTACGGAATGAGCAGTTCTTC